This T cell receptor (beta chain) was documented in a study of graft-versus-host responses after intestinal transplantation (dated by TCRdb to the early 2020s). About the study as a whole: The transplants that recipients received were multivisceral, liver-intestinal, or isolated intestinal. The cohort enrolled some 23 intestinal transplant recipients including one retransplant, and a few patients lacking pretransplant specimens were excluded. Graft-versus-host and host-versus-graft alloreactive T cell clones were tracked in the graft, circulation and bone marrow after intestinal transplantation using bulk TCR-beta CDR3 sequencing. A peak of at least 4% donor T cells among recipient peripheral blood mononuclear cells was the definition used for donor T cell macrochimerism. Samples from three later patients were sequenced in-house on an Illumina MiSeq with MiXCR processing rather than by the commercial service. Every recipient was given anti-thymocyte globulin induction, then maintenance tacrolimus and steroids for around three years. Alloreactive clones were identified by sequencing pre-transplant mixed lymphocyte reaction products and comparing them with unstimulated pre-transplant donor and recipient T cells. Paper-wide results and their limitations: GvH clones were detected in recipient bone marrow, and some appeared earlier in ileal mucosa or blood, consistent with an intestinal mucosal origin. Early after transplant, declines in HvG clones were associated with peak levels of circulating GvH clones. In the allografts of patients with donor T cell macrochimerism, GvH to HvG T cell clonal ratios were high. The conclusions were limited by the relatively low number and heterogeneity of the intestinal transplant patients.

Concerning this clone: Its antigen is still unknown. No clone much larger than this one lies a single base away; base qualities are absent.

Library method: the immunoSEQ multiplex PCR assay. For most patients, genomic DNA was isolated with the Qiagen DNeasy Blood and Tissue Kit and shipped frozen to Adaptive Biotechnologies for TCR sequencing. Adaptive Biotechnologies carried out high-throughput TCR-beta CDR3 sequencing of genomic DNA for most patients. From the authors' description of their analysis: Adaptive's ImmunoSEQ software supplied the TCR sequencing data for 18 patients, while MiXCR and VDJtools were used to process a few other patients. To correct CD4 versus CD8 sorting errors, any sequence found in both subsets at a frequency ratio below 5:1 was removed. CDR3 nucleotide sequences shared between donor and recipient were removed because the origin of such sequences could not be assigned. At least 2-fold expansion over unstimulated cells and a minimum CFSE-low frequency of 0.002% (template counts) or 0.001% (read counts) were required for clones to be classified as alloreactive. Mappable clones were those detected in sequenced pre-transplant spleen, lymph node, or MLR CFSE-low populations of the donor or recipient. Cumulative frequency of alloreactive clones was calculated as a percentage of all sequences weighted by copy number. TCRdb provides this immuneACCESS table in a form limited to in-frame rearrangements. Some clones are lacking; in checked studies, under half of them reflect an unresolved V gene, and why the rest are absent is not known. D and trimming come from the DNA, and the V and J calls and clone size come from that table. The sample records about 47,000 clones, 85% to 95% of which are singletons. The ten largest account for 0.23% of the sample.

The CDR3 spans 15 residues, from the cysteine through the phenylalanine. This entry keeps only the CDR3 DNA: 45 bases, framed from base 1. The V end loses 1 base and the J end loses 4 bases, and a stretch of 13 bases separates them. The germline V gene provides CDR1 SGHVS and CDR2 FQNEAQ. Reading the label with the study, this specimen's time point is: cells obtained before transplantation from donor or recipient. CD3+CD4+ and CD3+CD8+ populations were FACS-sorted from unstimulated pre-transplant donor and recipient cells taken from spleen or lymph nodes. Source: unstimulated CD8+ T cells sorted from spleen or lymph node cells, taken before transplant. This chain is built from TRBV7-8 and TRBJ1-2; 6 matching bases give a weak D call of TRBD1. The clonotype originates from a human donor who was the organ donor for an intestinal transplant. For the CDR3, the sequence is CASSLVPGAVYGYTF. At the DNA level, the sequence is TGTGCCAGCAGCTTAGTTCCAGGGGCGGTCTATGGCTACACCTTC.